This record looks at one T cell receptor beta chain sequence and its context. Antigen unknown. This entry belongs to a study of blood T cells in healthy people across ages. The study, taken as a whole, reports: Diversity was higher, and naive CD4+ cells more numerous, in long-lived donors than in aged donors. Diversity estimates from one million T cells were considered underestimates. Per-million-T-cell TCR beta diversity fell roughly linearly with age.

The authors ran a second PCR of about 7 to 11 cycles using a sample-barcoded 5' primer and a J-beta primer mix. MiXCR was run by TCRdb on the 5' RACE reads, yielding one entry per CDR3 protein. The data show 850,000 to 1,000,000 distinct CDR3 sequences, 51% seen once. CDR3 size: 14 residues. V shed 0 bases and J shed 6 bases, with 9 bases lying between them. The germline V gene encodes CDR1 SGHVS and CDR2 FQNEAQ. The rearrangement uses TRBV7-8 and TRBJ1-3; unclear D gene. This clonotype was obtained from an older woman in good health. The sequenced sample consisted of blood. The CDR3, as DNA: TGTGCCAGCAGCTTAGCCGGTGGGGAAAACACCATATATTTT. Translating gives CASSLAGGENTIYF.